Following are 14 T cell receptor beta chains from one sample sequenced in a study of cytomegalovirus exposure and HLA in healthy donors. PCR involved 60 Vbeta and 13 Jbeta primers. Some clones are missing from TCRdb's copy, which holds only in-frame ones; the method was immunoSEQ multiplex PCR. Here the sample spans about 130,000 clones, around 77% being singletons. Material for sequencing was PBMCs. These receptors came from a man younger than 45 in good health and CMV-seronegative.

The chain recombines TRBV27 with TRBJ2-5; no clear D gene. This CDR3 spans 13 amino acids. V was shortened by 2 bases and J by 5 bases, with 9 bases between the two germline ends. Germline V gene sequence: CDR1 MNHEY, CDR2 SMNVEV (reference sequence). The CDR3 loop reads CASSLLPRETQYF. The CDR3 nucleotides are TGTGCCAGCAGTTTACTACCCAGGGAGACCCAGTACTTC.

Only one count was recorded for this clone. The rearrangement uses TRBV14 and TRBJ2-1; 11 bases map to TRBD2. V dropped 6 bases and J dropped 8; count of bases not matched to a gene: 9. CDR1 is SGHDN, CDR2 FVKESK, per germline. This CDR3 has 15 residues. The CDR3 protein is CASSSLAGVDDEQFF. CDR3 nucleotide sequence: TGTGCCAGCAGTTCACTAGCGGGGGTTGATGATGAGCAGTTCTTC.

V gene TRBV7-2 combines with J gene TRBJ2-1; TRBD1 might be the D (6 bases). CDR3 length: 15 amino acids. Germline V gene data show CDR1 as SGHTA and CDR2 as FQGNSA. The ends were cut back, 1 base at V and 4 bases at J, with 11 bases in the middle. In nucleotides, the CDR3 is TGTGCCAGCAGCTTAGGTAGAGGGGGTTACAATGAGCAGTTCTTC. It translates to CASSLGRGGYNEQFF.

The chain combines TRBV2 with TRBJ2-4; 7 nucleotides line up with TRBD2. Germline V CDR1 and CDR2: SNHLY, FYNNEI. This CDR3 is built from 13 residues. V shed 4 bases and J 5 bases; nucleotides not matched to a gene: 2. CDR3 coding DNA: TGTGCCAGCAGTGCAGGGAGGGAAAACATTCAGTACTTC. Its protein is CASSAGRENIQYF.

The V call is TRBV7-2, the J call TRBJ1-2; TRBD1 is a possible D gene (5 bases). The CDR3 extends over 13 amino acids. The V gene's germline CDR1 is SGHTA and CDR2 FQGNSA. The V end was cut by 2 bases, the J end by 8 bases, with 12 bases between. CDR3 region: CASSLSQGGGYTF. CDR3 sequence (DNA): TGTGCCAGCAGCTTATCGCAGGGAGGGGGCTACACCTTC.

The CDR3 reads CASSLWDRDYGYTF. In nucleotides, the CDR3 is TGTGCCAGCAGCTTATGGGACAGGGACTATGGCTACACCTTC. The chain joins TRBV7-9 to TRBJ1-2, with 9 bases lining up with TRBD1. The CDR3 runs to 14 residues. Germline V lookup: CDR1 SEHNR, CDR2 FQNEAQ (reference sequence). After removal of 2 bases from V and 3 bases from J, the junction contained 1 base not matched to a gene.

J is TRBJ1-6 and V is TRBV7-2; 7 nucleotides match TRBD1. Germline CDR1 and CDR2: SGHTA and FQGNSA. V dropped 5 bases and J dropped 7; count of bases not matched to a gene: 14. The CDR3 contains 17 residues. CDR3 nucleotide sequence: TGTGCCAGCAGCCCCGGGACAGCCCTATTTGGGAATTCACCCCTCCACTTT. It encodes CASSPGTALFGNSPLHF.

This clone was counted only a few times. A junction end diverges from the germline sequence, so it may reflect a read error. The chain employs TRBV6-1 and TRBJ1-5; no firm D call. The CDR3 has 15 residues. Germline loops: CDR1 MNHNS, CDR2 SASEGT. The CDR3 here is CASLRERNSYQPQHF. The DNA for the CDR3 is TGTGCCAGCCTTCGAGAAAGGAATAGCTATCAGCCCCAGCATTTT.

This clone was seen a few times. This chain uses TRBV9 with TRBJ2-3; TRBD2 aligns across 10 bases. Losses at the gene ends were 2 bases for V and 6 bases for J; bases not matched to a gene: 6. Germline V gene sequence: CDR1 SGDLS, CDR2 YYNGEE. The CDR3 spans 15 residues. The CDR3 spells CASSVLAGALDTQYF. As DNA, the CDR3 is TGTGCCAGCAGCGTGCTAGCGGGAGCTTTGGATACGCAGTATTTT. The variable domain in full, completed from reference TRBV9 and TRBJ2-3, reads DSGVTQTPKHLITATGQRVTLRCSPRSGDLSVYWYQQSLDQGLQFLIQYYNGEERAKGNILERFSAQQFPDLHSELNLSSLELGDSALYFCASSVLAGALDTQYFGPGTRLTVL.

The V and J genes are TRBV6-5 and TRBJ2-2; TRBD2 might be the D (6 bases). Germline CDR1 reads MNHEY; CDR2 reads SVGAGI. With 6 bases removed from V and 7 bases from J, the gap between germline ends came to 12 bases. The CDR3 is 13 amino acids. DNA of the CDR3: TGTGCCAGCAGCAGTCCCGGGAGCGGGGAGCTGTTTTTT. It yields the protein CASSSPGSGELFF.

Only a few counts were recorded for this clone. V usage is TRBV5-6 and J usage is TRBJ1-2; 9 bases map to TRBD1. With 5 bases clipped from V and 8 bases from J, the junction kept 7 bases outside the gene matches. Per the germline V gene, CDR1 is SGHDT and CDR2 is YYEEEE. This CDR3 is built from 13 residues. The CDR3: CASRLTGGRGYTF. As DNA, the CDR3 is TGTGCCAGCAGACTAACAGGGGGCCGCGGCTACACCTTC.

The rearrangement links TRBV28 to TRBJ2-2, with D perhaps matching TRBD1 (6 bases). The germline V gene has CDR1 MDHEN and CDR2 SYDVKM. V gave up 6 bases and J gave up 9 bases, with 8 bases separating them. The length of the CDR3 is 11 residues. CDR3 sequence (DNA): TGTGCCAGCAGAGGGGGAAGGGAGCTGTTTTTT. Protein: CASRGGRELFF. Drawing the rest from reference TRBV28 and TRBJ2-2, the complete variable domain is DVKVTQSSRYLVKRTGEKVFLECVQDMDHENMFWYRQDPGLGLRLIYFSYDVKMKEKGDIPEGYSVSREKKERFSLILESASTNQTSMYLCASRGGRELFFGEGSRLTVL.

The rearrangement uses TRBV28 and TRBJ2-3; possible D gene TRBD2, 7 bases. The V and J ends lost 2 bases and 2 bases respectively, with 14 bases between them. CDR3 length: 16 amino acids. Germline lookup yields CDR1 MDHEN and CDR2 SYDVKM. The CDR3 bases are TGTGCCAGCAGTTTAGGAGGGGGGGCCTACACAGATACGCAGTATTTT. It encodes CASSLGGGAYTDTQYF.

The chain uses TRBV9 and TRBJ1-1, with unresolved D. Trimming shortened V by 4 bases and J by 6 bases, and 10 bases separated the two germline ends. Germline CDR1 reads SGDLS; CDR2 reads YYNGEE. This CDR3 region has 12 residues. CDR3 coding DNA: TGTGCCAGCAGCCTTGTCACATCTGAAGCTTTCTTT. Translating gives CASSLVTSEAFF.